These T cell receptor beta chains were read from a single sample in a study of cytomegalovirus exposure and HLA in healthy donors. The assay was immunoSEQ multiplex PCR, and TCRdb's table has in-frame clones only and misses some. Of hundreds of thousands of clones listed, more than 75% are singletons. Sequenced input: PBMCs. All receptors come from a man younger than 30 in good health and CMV-seronegative. Both conserved end residues are part of each CDR3. The order of the fields is D gene, clone size, J gene, V gene, CDR3 length, CDR3 DNA, CDR3 protein. A D gene is named only where the DNA matches it firmly. Clone size is stated in some rows and not others, as once, few, many or a class when expanded.

d_gene: TRBD2
abundance: NA
j_gene: TRBJ2-1
v_gene: TRBV9
len: 16
CDR3nt: TGTGCCAGCAGCGGGACGGGAGCGGGAATCGTCTATGAGCAGTTCTTC
CDR3aa: CASSGTGAGIVYEQFF

d_gene: NA
abundance: NA
j_gene: TRBJ1-5
v_gene: TRBV6-6
len: 13
CDR3nt: TGTGCCATAGGACAGCTAAGCAATCAGCCCCAGCATTTT
CDR3aa: CAIGQLSNQPQHF

d_gene: NA
abundance: NA
j_gene: TRBJ1-6
v_gene: TRBV5-6
len: 14
CDR3nt: TGTGCCAGCAGCCCAGGACAGTATAATTCACCCCTCCACTTT
CDR3aa: CASSPGQYNSPLHF

d_gene: TRBD1
abundance: few
j_gene: TRBJ1-6
v_gene: TRBV2
len: 15
CDR3nt: TGTGCCAGCAGTGAGAGAGGGACAGGGTTCTCACCCCTCCACTTT
CDR3aa: CASSERGTGFSPLHF

d_gene: NA
abundance: NA
j_gene: TRBJ2-7
v_gene: TRBV15
len: 13
CDR3nt: TGTGCCACCAGCACTCAGTATTACTACGAGCAGTACTTC
CDR3aa: CATSTQYYYEQYF

d_gene: TRBD1
abundance: NA
j_gene: TRBJ1-1
v_gene: TRBV27
len: 14
CDR3nt: TGTGCCAGCAGTCCAGACAGGGTTAACACTGAAGCTTTCTTT
CDR3aa: CASSPDRVNTEAFF

d_gene: NA
abundance: NA
j_gene: TRBJ1-4
v_gene: TRBV4-3
len: 13
CDR3nt: TGCGCCAGCAGCCTATCGCGTGGCAGGGAACTGTTTTTT
CDR3aa: CASSLSRGRELFF

d_gene: TRBD1
abundance: NA
j_gene: TRBJ2-1
v_gene: TRBV20-1
len: 11
CDR3nt: TGCAGTGCCTTACTTGACAGGGGGCAGTTCTTC
CDR3aa: CSALLDRGQFF

d_gene: NA
abundance: once
j_gene: TRBJ1-3
v_gene: TRBV10-1
len: 14
CDR3nt: TGCGCCAGCAGGGCAAGTATCTCTGGAAACACCATATATTTT
CDR3aa: CASRASISGNTIYF

d_gene: TRBD2
abundance: NA
j_gene: TRBJ2-7
v_gene: TRBV6-6
len: 15
CDR3nt: TGTGCCAGCAGTTACGAAGCGGGACGGGCCTACGAGCAGTACTTC
CDR3aa: CASSYEAGRAYEQYF

d_gene: TRBD1
abundance: NA
j_gene: TRBJ1-3
v_gene: TRBV5-1
len: 16
CDR3nt: TGCGCCAGCAGCCCGGACAGGGGAGCTACTGGAAACACCATATATTTT
CDR3aa: CASSPDRGATGNTIYF

d_gene: NA
abundance: once
j_gene: TRBJ2-1
v_gene: TRBV4-2
len: 15
CDR3nt: TGTGCCAGCAGCCAAGATCCTCTCCGAGACAATGAGCAGTTCTTC
CDR3aa: CASSQDPLRDNEQFF

d_gene: NA
abundance: once
j_gene: TRBJ1-1
v_gene: TRBV5-4
len: 15
CDR3nt: TGTGCCAGCAAAGATACAGGCTTCGGGAACACTGAAGCTTTCTTT
CDR3aa: CASKDTGFGNTEAFF

d_gene: TRBD2
abundance: NA
j_gene: TRBJ2-7
v_gene: TRBV9
len: 13
CDR3nt: TGTGCCAGCAGCGCTCGACTAGCGACTGCGCAGTACTTC
CDR3aa: CASSARLATAQYF

d_gene: TRBD1
abundance: NA
j_gene: TRBJ1-2
v_gene: TRBV2
len: 14
CDR3nt: TGTGCCAGCAGCGACAGGGGTGGCAACTATGGCTACACCTTC
CDR3aa: CASSDRGGNYGYTF

d_gene: NA
abundance: NA
j_gene: TRBJ2-7
v_gene: TRBV27
len: 12
CDR3nt: TGTGCCAGCAGTTTGGGGGGCTACGAGCAGTACTTC
CDR3aa: CASSLGGYEQYF

d_gene: TRBD2
abundance: NA
j_gene: TRBJ2-3
v_gene: TRBV18
len: 12
CDR3nt: TGTGCCAGCTCCTCGACTAGCGGGACGCAGTATTTT
CDR3aa: CASSSTSGTQYF

d_gene: TRBD2
abundance: NA
j_gene: TRBJ2-3
v_gene: TRBV30
len: 15
CDR3nt: TGTGCCTGGAGTCAACTAGCGGGAGGCTCAGATACGCAGTATTTT
CDR3aa: CAWSQLAGGSDTQYF

d_gene: TRBD1
abundance: NA
j_gene: TRBJ2-1
v_gene: TRBV5-1
len: 19
CDR3nt: TGCGCCAGCAGCTTGAGGGTTGGGACAGGGGGGATCTCCTACAATGAGCAGTTCTTC
CDR3aa: CASSLRVGTGGISYNEQFF

d_gene: TRBD1
abundance: once
j_gene: TRBJ1-4
v_gene: TRBV5-1
len: 14
CDR3nt: TGCGCCAGCGCGACAGGGGGAGCTAATGAAAAACTGTTTTTT
CDR3aa: CASATGGANEKLFF

d_gene: TRBD1
abundance: NA
j_gene: TRBJ2-7
v_gene: TRBV28
len: 16
CDR3nt: TGTGCCAGCAGTTACCCTGCCCGAACAGGGGGCTACGAGCAGTACTTC
CDR3aa: CASSYPARTGGYEQYF

d_gene: NA
abundance: NA
j_gene: TRBJ1-2
v_gene: TRBV28
len: 17
CDR3nt: TGTGCCAGCATCCCTCGGCGATCTGGAGGCAGGTCGGGTGGCTACACCTTC
CDR3aa: CASIPRRSGGRSGGYTF